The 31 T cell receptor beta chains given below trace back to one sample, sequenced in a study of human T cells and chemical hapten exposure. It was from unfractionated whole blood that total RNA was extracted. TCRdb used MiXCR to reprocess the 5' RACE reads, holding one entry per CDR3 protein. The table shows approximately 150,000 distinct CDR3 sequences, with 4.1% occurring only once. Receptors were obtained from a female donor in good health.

Written as DNA, the CDR3 is TGTGCCAGCACCCACTATCAGGATTCCGGTGGCTACACCTTC. This translates into CASTHYQDSGGYTF. The rearrangement joins TRBV7-2 to TRBJ1-2; D remains unclear. V dropped 7 bases and J dropped 7 bases, with 19 bases sitting between them. The CDR3 runs 14 residues. CDR1 is SGHTA, CDR2 FQGNSA, per germline.

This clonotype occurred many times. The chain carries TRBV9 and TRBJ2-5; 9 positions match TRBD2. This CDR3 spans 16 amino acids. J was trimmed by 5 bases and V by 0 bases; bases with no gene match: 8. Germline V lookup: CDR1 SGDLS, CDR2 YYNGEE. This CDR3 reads CASSVGLAGNLETQYF. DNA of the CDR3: TGTGCCAGCAGCGTAGGCCTAGCGGGGAATCTTGAGACCCAGTACTTC.

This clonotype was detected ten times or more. The CDR3 sequence: CASSAPTAYNSPLHF. In nucleotides, the CDR3 is TGTGCCAGCAGTGCCCCGACAGCCTATAATTCACCCCTCCACTTT. This rearrangement joins TRBV2 to TRBJ1-6; perhaps TRBD1 as D (5 bases). Per germline, CDR1 SNHLY and CDR2 FYNNEI. The CDR3 runs 15 residues. Between the trimmed V and J ends, which lost 4 bases and 2 bases, there was a span of 9 bases.

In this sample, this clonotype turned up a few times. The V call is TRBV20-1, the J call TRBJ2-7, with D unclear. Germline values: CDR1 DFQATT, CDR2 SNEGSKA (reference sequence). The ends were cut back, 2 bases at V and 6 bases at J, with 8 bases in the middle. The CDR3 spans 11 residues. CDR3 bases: TGCAGTGCTAGATGGCGGAGCGAGCAGTACTTC. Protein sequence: CSARWRSEQYF.

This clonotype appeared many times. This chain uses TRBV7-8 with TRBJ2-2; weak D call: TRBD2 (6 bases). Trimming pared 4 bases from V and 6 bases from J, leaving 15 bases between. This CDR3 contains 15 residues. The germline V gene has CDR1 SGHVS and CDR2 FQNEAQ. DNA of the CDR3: TGTGCCAGCAGCTACACCGGGACTGTGGCCGGGGAGCTGTTTTTT. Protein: CASSYTGTVAGELFF.

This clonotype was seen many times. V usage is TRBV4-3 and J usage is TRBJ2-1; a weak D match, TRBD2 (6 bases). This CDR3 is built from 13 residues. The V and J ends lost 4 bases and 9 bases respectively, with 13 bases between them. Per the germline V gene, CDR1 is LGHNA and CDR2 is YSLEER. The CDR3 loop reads CASSLGGIGEQFF. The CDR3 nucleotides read TGCGCCAGCAGCCTTGGAGGGATAGGTGAGCAGTTCTTC.

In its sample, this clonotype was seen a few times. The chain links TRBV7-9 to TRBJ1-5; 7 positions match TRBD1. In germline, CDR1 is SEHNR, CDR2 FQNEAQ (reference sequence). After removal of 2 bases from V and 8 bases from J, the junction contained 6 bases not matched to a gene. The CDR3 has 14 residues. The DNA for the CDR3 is TGTGCCAGCAGCTTATTGGCAGGGGGGGAGCCCCAGCATTTT. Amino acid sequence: CASSLLAGGEPQHF.

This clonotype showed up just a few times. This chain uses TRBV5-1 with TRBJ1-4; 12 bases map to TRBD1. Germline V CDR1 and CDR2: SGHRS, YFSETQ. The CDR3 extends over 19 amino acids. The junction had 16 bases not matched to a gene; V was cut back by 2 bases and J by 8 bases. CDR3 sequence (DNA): TGCGCCAGCAGCTTTCCGGGACAGGGGGCCGGAAAAGCCCAAGAAAAACTGTTTTTT. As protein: CASSFPGQGAGKAQEKLFF.

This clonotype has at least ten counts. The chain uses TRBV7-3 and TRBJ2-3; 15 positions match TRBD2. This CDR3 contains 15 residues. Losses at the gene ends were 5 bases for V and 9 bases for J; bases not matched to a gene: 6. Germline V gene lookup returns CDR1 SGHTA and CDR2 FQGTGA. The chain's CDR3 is CASSPEGLAGGTQYF. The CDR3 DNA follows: TGTGCCAGCAGCCCAGAGGGACTAGCGGGGGGAACGCAGTATTTT. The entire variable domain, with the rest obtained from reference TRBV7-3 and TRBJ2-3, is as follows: GAGVSQTPSNKVTEKGKYVELRCDPISGHTALYWYRQSLGQGPEFLIYFQGTGAADDSGLPNDRFFAVRPEGSVSTLKIQRTERGDSAVYLCASSPEGLAGGTQYFGPGTRLTVL.

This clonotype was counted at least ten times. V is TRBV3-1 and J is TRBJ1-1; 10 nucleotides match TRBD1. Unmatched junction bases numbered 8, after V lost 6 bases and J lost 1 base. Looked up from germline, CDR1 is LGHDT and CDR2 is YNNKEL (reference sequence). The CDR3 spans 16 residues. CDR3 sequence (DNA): TGTGCCAGCAGTCTTTGGGACAGGGGCCCGAACACTGAAGCTTTCTTT. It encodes CASSLWDRGPNTEAFF.

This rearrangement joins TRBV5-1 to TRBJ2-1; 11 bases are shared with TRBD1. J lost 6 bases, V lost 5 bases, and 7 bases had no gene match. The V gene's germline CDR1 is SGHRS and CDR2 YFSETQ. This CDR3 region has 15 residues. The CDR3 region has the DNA TGCGCCAGCAGTCGGGACGGACAGGGGGCCAATGAGCAGTTCTTC. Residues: CASSRDGQGANEQFF.

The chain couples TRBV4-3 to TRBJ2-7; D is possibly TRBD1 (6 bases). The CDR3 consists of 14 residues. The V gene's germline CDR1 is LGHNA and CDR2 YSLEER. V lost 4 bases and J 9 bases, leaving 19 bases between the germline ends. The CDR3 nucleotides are TGCGCCAGCAGCCCTGGGACATGGAACTCGCGGCAGTACTTC. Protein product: CASSPGTWNSRQYF.

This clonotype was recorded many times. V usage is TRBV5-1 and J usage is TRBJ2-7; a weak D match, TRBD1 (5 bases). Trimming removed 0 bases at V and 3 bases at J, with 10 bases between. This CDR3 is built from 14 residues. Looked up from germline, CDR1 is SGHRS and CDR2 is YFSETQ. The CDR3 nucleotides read TGCGCCAGCAGCTTGGCGCAGGGAAGCTACGAGCAGTACTTC. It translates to CASSLAQGSYEQYF.

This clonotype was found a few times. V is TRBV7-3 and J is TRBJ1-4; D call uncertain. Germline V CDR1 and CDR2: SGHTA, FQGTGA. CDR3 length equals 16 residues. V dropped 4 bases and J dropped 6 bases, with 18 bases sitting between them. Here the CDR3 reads CASSYRNTGYDEKLFF. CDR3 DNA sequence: TGTGCCAGCAGCTACCGCAACACGGGTTACGATGAAAAACTGTTTTTT.

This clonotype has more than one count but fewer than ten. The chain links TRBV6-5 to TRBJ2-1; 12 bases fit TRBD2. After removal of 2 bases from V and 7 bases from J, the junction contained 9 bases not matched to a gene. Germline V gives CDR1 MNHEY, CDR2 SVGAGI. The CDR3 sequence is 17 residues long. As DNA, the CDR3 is TGTGCCAGCAGTTACGAGGCTAGCGGGGGGGAATTTAATGAGCAGTTCTTC. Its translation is CASSYEASGGEFNEQFF.

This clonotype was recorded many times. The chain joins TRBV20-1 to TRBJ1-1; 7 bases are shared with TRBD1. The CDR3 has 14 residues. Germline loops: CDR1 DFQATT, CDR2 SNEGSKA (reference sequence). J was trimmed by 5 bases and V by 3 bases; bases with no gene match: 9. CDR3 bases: TGCAGTGCTAGCTCACAGGGGCTGATGACTGAAGCTTTCTTT. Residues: CSASSQGLMTEAFF.

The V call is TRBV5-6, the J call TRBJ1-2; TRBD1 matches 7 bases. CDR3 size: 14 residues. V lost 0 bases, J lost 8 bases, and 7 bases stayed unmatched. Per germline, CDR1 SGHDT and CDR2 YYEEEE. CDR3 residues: CASSLVGQREGYTF. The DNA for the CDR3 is TGTGCCAGCAGCTTGGTGGGACAGAGGGAGGGCTACACCTTC.

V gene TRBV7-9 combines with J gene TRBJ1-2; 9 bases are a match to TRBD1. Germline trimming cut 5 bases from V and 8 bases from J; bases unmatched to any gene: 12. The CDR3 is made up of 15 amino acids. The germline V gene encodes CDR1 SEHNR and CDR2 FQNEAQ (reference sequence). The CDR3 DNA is TGTGCCAGCAGCCTCGCCGGGACAGGGTTGGAAGGCTACACCTTC. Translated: CASSLAGTGLEGYTF.

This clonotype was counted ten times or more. The CDR3 here is CSARAGTYNEQFF. The CDR3, as DNA: TGCAGTGCTAGAGCGGGGACCTACAATGAGCAGTTCTTC. The chain employs TRBV20-1 and TRBJ2-1; maybe TRBD2 (5 bases). Trimming removed 1 base at V and 2 bases at J, with 6 bases between. CDR1 and CDR2 from the germline V gene are DFQATT and SNEGSKA (reference sequence). This CDR3 region has 13 residues.

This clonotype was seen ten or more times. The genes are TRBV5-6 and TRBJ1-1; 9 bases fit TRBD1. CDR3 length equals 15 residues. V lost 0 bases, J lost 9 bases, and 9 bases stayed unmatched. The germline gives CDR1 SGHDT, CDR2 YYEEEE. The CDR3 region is CASSLAGQGSAQAFF. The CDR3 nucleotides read TGTGCCAGCAGCTTGGCCGGACAGGGGAGCGCACAAGCTTTCTTT.

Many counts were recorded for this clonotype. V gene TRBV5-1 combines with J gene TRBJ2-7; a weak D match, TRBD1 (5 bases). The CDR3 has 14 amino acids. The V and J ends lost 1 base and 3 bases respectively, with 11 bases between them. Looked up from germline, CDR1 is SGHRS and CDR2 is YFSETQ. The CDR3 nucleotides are TGCGCCAGCAGCTTGTTGTGGCAGGGCTACGAGCAGTACTTC. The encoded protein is CASSLLWQGYEQYF. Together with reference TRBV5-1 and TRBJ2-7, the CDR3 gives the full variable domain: KAGVTQTPRYLIKTRGQQVTLSCSPISGHRSVSWYQQTPGQGLQFLFEYFSETQRNKGNFPGRFSGRQFSNSRSEMNVSTLELGDSALYLCASSLLWQGYEQYFGPGTRLTVT.

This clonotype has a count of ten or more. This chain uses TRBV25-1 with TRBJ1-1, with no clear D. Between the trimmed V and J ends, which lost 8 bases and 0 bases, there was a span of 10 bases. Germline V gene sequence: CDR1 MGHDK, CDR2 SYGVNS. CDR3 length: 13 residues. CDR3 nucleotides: TGTGCCAGCGAGGACGGAATGAACACTGAAGCTTTCTTT. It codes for CASEDGMNTEAFF.

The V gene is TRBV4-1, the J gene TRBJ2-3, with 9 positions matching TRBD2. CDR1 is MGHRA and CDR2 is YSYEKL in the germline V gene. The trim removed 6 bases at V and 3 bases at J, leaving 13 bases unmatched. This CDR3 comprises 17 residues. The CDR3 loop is CASSGDGSGGETDTQYF. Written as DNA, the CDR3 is TGCGCCAGCAGTGGGGACGGTAGCGGGGGCGAGACAGATACGCAGTATTTT.

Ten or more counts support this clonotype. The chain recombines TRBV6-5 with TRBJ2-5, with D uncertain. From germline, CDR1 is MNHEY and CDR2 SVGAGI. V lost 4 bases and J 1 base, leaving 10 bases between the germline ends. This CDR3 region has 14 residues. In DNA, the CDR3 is TGTGCCAGCAGTTTTAGGCCGAGCCAAGAGACCCAGTACTTC. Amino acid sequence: CASSFRPSQETQYF.

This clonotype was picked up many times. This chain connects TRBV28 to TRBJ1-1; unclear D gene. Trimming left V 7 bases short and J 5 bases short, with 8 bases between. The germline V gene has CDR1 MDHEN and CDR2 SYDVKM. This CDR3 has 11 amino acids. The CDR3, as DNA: TGTGCCAGCACCGGGATTACTGAAGCTTTCTTT. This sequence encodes CASTGITEAFF.

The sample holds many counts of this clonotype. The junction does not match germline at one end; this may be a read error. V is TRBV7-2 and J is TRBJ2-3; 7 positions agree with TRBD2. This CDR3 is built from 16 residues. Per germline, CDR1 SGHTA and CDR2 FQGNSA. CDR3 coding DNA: TGTGCCAGCAGCCTAGCGTCTGGACTAGTCTCAGATACGCAGTATTTT. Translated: CASSLASGLVSDTQYF.

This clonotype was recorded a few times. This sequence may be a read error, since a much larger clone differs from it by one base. CDR3 region: CASSPPSGRNTEAFF. CDR3 bases: TGTGCCAGCAGTCCGCCGTCAGGGCGGAACACTGAAGCTTTCTTT. The gene calls are TRBV7-6 and TRBJ1-1; tentative D call: TRBD1 (5 bases). Germline V gene data show CDR1 as SGHVS and CDR2 as FNYEAQ. This CDR3 spans 15 amino acids. V was pared by 6 bases and J by 1 base, with 15 bases between.

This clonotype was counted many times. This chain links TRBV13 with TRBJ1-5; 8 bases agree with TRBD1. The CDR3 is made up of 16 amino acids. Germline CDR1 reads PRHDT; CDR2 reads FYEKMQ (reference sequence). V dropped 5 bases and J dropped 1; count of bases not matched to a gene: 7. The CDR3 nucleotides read TGTGCCAGCAGCCTTGGACAGGGAGGAAGCAATCAGCCCCAGCATTTT. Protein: CASSLGQGGSNQPQHF. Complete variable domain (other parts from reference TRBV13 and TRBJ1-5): AAGVIQSPRHLIKEKRETATLKCYPIPRHDTVYWYQQGPGQDPQFLISFYEKMQSDKGSIPDRFSAQQFSDYHSELNMSSLELGDSALYFCASSLGQGGSNQPQHFGDGTRLSIL.

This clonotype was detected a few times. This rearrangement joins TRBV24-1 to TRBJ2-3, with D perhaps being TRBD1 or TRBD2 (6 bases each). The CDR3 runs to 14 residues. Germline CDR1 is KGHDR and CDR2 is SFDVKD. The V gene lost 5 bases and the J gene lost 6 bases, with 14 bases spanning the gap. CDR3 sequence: CATSGPGAVDTQYF. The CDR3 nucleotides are TGTGCCACCAGTGGACCGGGGGCCGTCGATACGCAGTATTTT.

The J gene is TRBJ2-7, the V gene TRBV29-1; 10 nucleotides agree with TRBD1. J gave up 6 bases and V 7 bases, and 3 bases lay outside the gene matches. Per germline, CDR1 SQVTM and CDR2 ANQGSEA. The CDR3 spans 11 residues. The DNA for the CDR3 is TGCAGCGACGGGACAGGGGTCGAGCAGTACTTC. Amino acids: CSDGTGVEQYF.

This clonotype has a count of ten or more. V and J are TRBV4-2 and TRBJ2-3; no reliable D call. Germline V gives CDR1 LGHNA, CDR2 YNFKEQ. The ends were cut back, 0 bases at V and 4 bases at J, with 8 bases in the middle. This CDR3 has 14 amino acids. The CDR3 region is CASSQDLSSDTQYF. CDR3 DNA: TGTGCCAGCAGCCAAGATCTTAGTTCAGATACGCAGTATTTT.